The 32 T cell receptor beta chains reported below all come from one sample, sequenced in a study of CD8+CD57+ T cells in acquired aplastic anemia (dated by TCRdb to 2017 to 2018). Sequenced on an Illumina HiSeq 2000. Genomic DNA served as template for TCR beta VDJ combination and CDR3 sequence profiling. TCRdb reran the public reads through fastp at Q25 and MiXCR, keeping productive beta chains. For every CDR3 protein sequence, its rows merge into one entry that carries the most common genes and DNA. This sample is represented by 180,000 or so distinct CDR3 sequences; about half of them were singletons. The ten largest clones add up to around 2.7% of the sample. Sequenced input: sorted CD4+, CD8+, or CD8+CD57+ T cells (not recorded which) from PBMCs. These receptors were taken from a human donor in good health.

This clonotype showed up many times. This CDR3 is CASSSRGLRETQYF. DNA of the CDR3: TGTGCCAGCAGTTCTAGGGGGCTTAGGGAGACCCAGTACTTC. The chain carries TRBV12-3 or TRBV12-4 and TRBJ2-5, with 7 bases fitting TRBD1. The CDR3 is 14 residues long. The J segment lost 5 bases and the V segment lost 4 bases, leaving 7 bases of the junction unmatched.

The CDR3 sequence: CASKLQGLTDTQYF. The CDR3 region has the DNA TGTGCCAGTAAGCTACAGGGCCTCACAGATACGCAGTATTTT. V is TRBV19 and J is TRBJ2-3, with D maybe TRBD1 (6 bases). Germline values: CDR1 LNHDA, CDR2 SQIVND (reference sequence). Trimming removed 7 bases from V and 2 bases from J, with 13 bases in between. This CDR3 has 14 amino acids.

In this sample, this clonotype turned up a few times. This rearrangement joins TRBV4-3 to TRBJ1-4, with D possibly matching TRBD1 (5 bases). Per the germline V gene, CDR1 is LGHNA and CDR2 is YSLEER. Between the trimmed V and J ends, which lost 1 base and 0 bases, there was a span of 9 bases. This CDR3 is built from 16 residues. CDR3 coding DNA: TGCGCCAGCAGCCAAGTTTTGGGGGCAACTAATGAAAAACTGTTTTTT. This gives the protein CASSQVLGATNEKLFF.

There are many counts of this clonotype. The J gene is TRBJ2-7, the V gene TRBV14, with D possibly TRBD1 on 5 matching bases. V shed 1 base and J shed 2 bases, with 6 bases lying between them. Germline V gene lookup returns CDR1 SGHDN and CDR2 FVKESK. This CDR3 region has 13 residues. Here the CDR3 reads CASSQVDTYEQYF. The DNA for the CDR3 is TGTGCCAGCAGCCAAGTGGACACCTACGAGCAGTACTTC.

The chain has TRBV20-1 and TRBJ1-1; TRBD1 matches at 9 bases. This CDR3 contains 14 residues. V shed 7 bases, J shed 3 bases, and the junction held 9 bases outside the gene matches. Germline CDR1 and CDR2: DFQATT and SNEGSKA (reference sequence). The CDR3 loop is CSGPRDRVDTEAFF. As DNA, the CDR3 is TGCAGTGGCCCGAGGGACAGGGTGGACACTGAAGCTTTCTTT.

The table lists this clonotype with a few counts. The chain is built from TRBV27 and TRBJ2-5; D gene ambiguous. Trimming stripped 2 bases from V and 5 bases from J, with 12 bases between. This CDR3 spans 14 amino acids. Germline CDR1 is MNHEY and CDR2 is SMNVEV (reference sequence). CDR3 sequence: CASSLGPTPETQYF. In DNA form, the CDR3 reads TGTGCCAGCAGTTTAGGACCGACACCGGAGACCCAGTACTTC.

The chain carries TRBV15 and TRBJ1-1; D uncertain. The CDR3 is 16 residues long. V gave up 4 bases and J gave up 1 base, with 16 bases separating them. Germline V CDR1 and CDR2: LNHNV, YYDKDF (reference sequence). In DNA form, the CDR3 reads TGTGCCACCAGCACCCTAAGATTAAAGGGGAACACTGAAGCTTTCTTT. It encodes CATSTLRLKGNTEAFF.

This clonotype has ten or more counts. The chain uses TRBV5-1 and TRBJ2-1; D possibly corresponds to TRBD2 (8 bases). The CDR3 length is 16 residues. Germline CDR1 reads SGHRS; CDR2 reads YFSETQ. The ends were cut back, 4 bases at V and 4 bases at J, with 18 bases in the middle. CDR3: CASSPGGSGTYNEQFF. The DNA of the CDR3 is TGCGCCAGCAGCCCAGGGGGTAGCGGGACTTACAATGAGCAGTTCTTC.

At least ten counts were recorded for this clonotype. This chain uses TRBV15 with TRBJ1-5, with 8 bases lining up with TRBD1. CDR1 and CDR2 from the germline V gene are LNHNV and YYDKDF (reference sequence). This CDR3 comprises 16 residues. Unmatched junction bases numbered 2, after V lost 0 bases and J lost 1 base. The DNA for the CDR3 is TGTGCCACCAGCAGAGAAGGACAGGGAAGCAATCAGCCCCAGCATTTT. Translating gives CATSREGQGSNQPQHF.

CDR3 sequence reads: CASSISGHLSSYEQYF. CDR3 coding DNA: TGTGCCAGTAGTATCTCGGGACACCTGAGCTCCTACGAGCAGTACTTC. V and J are TRBV19 and TRBJ2-7; possibly TRBD1 for D (6 bases). V was shortened by 3 bases and J by 0 bases, with 15 bases between the two germline ends. There are 16 residues in the CDR3. Germline assignment: CDR1 LNHDA and CDR2 SQIVND (reference sequence).

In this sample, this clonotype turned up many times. The CDR3 loop reads CSVKPRGGGETQYF. The CDR3 region has the DNA TGCAGCGTGAAGCCCCGCGGAGGCGGAGAGACCCAGTACTTC. The rearrangement links TRBV29-1 to TRBJ2-5; D is perhaps TRBD2 (5 bases). The V and J ends lost 6 bases and 4 bases respectively, with 18 bases between them. Germline values: CDR1 SQVTM, CDR2 ANQGSEA. CDR3 length equals 14 residues.

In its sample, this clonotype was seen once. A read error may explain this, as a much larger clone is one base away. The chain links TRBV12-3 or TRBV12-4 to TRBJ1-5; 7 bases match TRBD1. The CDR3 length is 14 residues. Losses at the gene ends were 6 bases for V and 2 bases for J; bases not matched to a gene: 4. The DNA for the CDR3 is TGTGCCAGCAGGCGACAGGGTGGCAATCAGCCCCAGCATTTT. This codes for CASRRQGGNQPQHF.

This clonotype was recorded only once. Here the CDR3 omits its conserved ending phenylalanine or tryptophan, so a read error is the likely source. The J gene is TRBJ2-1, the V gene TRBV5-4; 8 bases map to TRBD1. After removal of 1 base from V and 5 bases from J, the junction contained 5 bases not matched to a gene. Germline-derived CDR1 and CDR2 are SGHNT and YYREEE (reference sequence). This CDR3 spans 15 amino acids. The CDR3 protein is CASSLIGTGNNEQFL. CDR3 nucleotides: TGTGCCAGCAGCTTGATCGGGACAGGCAACAATGAGCAGTTCCTC.

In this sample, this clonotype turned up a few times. The DNA for the CDR3 is TGTGCCAGTAGAGGGACAGGCAAAACCTCCGAGCAGTACTTC. It specifies CASRGTGKTSEQYF. V and J are TRBV19 and TRBJ2-7; 8 positions agree with TRBD1. V gave up 6 bases and J gave up 6 bases; unmatched junction bases: 10. The CDR3 extends over 14 amino acids. Germline CDR1 and CDR2: LNHDA and SQIVND (reference sequence).

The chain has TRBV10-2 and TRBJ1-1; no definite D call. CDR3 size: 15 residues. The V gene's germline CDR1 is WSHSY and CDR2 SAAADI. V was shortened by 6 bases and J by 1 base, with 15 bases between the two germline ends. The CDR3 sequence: CASREVAGPNTEAFF. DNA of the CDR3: TGCGCCAGCAGGGAAGTCGCAGGACCGAACACTGAAGCTTTCTTT.

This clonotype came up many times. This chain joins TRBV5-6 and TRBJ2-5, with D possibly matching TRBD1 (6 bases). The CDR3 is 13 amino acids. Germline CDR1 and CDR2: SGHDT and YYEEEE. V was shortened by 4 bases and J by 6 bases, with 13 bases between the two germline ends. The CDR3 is CASSIRGEKTQYF. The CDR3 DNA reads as TGTGCCAGCAGCATCAGGGGTGAGAAGACCCAGTACTTC.

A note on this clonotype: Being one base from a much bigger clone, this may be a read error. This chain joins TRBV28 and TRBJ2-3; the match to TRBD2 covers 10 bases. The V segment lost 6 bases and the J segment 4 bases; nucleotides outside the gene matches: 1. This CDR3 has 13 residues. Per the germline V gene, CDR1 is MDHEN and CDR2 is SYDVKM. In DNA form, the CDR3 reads TGTGCCAGCAGACTAGCGGGATCAGATACGCAGTATTTT. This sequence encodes CASRLAGSDTQYF.

Here the CDR3 reads CASSRQGRNQPQHF. The CDR3 DNA reads TGTGCCAGTAGCCGACAGGGGCGAAATCAGCCCCAGCATTTT. This rearrangement joins TRBV19 to TRBJ1-5; 8 bases align to TRBD1. The CDR3 spans 14 residues. Germline V gene data show CDR1 as LNHDA and CDR2 as SQIVND (reference sequence). The V segment lost 6 bases and the J segment 4 bases; nucleotides outside the gene matches: 5.

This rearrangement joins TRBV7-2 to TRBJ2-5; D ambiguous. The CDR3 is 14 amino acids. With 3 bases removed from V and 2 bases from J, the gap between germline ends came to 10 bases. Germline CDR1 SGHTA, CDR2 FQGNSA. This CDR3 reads CASSFTENQETQYF. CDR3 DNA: TGTGCCAGCAGCTTCACGGAGAATCAAGAGACCCAGTACTTC.

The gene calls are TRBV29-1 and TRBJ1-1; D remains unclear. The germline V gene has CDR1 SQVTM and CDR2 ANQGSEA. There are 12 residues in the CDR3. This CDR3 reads CIARALGTEAFF. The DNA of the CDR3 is TGCATCGCCAGAGCCTTGGGCACTGAAGCTTTCTTT. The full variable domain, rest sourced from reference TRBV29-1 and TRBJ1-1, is SAVISQKPSRDICQRGTSLTIQCQVDSQVTMMFWYRQQPGQSLTLIATANQGSEATYESGFVIDKFPISRPNLTFSTLTVSNMSPEDSSIYLCIARALGTEAFFGQGTRLTVV.

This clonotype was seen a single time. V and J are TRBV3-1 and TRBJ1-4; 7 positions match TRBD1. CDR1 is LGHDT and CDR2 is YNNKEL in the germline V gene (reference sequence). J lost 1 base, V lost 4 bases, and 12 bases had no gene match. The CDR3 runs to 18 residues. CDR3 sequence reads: CASSLPTGLLVTNEKLFF. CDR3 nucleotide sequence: TGTGCCAGCAGCCTACCGACAGGGCTTTTGGTAACTAATGAAAAACTGTTTTTT. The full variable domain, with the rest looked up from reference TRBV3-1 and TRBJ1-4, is DTAVSQTPKYLVTQMGNDKSIKCEQNLGHDTMYWYKQDSKKFLKIMFSYNNKELIINETVPNRFSPKSPDKAHLNLHINSLELGDSAVYFCASSLPTGLLVTNEKLFFGSGTQLSVL.

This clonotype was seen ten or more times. CDR3 coding DNA: TGTGCCAGCAGCCGCACCTGGGGAAGCAATCAGCCCCAGCATTTT. It codes for CASSRTWGSNQPQHF. J is TRBJ1-5 and V is TRBV3-1; D not certain. The CDR3 contains 15 residues. Germline V gives CDR1 LGHDT, CDR2 YNNKEL (reference sequence). V was pared by 4 bases and J by 1 base, with 11 bases between.

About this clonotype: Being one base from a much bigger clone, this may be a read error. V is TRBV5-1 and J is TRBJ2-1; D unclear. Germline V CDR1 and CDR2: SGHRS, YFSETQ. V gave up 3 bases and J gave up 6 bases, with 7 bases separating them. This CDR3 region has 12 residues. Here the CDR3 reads CASSSYCNEQFF. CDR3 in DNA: TGCGCCAGCAGCTCATACTGCAATGAGCAGTTCTTC.

In DNA, the CDR3 is TGTGCCAGCAGTGGGAATAGGGACGAGACCCAGTACTTC. This translates into CASSGNRDETQYF. This chain links TRBV2 with TRBJ2-5; D may correspond to TRBD1 or TRBD2 (5 bases each). The ends were cut back, 4 bases at V and 5 bases at J, with 11 bases in the middle. Germline loops: CDR1 SNHLY, CDR2 FYNNEI. The CDR3 is 13 amino acids.

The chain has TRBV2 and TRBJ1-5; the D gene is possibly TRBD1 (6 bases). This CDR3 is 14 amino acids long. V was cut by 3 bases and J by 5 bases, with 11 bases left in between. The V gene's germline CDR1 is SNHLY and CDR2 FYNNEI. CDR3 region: CASSDRTDDQPQHF. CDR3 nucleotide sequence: TGTGCCAGCAGTGATCGGACAGATGATCAGCCCCAGCATTTT.

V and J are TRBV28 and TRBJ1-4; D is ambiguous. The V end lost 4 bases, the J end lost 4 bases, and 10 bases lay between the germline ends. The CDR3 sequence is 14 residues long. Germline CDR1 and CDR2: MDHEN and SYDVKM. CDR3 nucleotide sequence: TGTGCCAGCAGTTCGCCCGAGGGTAATGAAAAACTGTTTTTT. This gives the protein CASSSPEGNEKLFF.

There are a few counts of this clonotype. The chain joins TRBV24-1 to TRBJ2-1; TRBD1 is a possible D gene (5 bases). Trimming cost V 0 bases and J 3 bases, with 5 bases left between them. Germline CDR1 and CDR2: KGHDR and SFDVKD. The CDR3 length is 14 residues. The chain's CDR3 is CATSDLDSYNEQFF. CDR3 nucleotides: TGTGCCACCAGTGATTTGGACAGCTACAATGAGCAGTTCTTC.

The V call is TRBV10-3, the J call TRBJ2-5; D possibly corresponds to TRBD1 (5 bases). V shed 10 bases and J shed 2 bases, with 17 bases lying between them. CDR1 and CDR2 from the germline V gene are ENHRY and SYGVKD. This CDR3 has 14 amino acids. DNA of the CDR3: TGTGCCAGCACCCAAGAAGGGGAACAAGAGACCCAGTACTTC. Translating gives CASTQEGEQETQYF.

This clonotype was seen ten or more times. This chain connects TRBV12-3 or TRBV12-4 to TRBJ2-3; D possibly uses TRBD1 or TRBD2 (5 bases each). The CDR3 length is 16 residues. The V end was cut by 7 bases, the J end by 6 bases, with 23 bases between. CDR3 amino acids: CASTTLGTPVRDTQYF. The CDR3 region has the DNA TGTGCCAGCACCACCCTTGGGACCCCCGTCAGGGATACGCAGTATTTT.

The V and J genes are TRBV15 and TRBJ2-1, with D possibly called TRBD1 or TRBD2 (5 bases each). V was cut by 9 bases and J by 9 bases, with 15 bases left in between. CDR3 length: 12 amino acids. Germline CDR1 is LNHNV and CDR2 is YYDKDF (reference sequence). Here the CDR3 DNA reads TGTGCCACTAGACTGTCAGGGAGTGAGCAGTTCTTC. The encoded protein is CATRLSGSEQFF.

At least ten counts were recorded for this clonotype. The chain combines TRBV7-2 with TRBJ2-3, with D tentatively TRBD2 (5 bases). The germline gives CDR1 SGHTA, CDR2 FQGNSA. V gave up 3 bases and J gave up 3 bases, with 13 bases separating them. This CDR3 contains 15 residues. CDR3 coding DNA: TGTGCCAGCAGCTTTTTAGCGTCTTCGACAGATACGCAGTATTTT. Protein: CASSFLASSTDTQYF.

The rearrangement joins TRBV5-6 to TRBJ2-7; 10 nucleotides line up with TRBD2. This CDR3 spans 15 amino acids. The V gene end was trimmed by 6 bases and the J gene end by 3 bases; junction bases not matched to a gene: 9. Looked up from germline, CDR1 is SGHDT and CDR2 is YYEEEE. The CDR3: CASNDGGTSVYEQYF. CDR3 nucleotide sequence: TGTGCCAGCAACGACGGGGGGACTAGCGTCTACGAGCAGTACTTC.